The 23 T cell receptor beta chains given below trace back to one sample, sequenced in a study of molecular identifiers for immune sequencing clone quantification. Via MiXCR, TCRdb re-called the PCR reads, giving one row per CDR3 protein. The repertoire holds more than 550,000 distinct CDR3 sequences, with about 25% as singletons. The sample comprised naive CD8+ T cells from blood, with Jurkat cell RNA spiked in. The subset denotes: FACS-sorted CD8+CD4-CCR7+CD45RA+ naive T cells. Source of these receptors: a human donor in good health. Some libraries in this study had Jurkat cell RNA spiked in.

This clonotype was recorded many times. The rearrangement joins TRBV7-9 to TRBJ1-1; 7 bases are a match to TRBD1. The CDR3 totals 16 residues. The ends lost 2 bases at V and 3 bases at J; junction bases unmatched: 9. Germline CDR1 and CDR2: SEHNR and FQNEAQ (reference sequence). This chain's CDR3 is CASSLPARDSDTEAFF. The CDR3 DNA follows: TGTGCCAGCAGCTTACCCGCCCGGGACAGTGACACTGAAGCTTTCTTT. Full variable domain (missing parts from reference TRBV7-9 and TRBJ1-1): DTGVSQNPRHKITKRGQNVTFRCDPISEHNRLYWYRQTLGQGPEFLTYFQNEAQLEKSRLLSDRFSAERPKGSFSTLEIQRTEQGDSAMYLCASSLPARDSDTEAFFGQGTRLTVV.

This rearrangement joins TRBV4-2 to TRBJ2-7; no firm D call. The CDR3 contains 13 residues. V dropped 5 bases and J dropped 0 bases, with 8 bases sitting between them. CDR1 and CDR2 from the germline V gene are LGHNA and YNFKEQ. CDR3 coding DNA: TGTGCCAGCAGCGAGGTAAACTCCTACGAGCAGTACTTC. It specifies CASSEVNSYEQYF.

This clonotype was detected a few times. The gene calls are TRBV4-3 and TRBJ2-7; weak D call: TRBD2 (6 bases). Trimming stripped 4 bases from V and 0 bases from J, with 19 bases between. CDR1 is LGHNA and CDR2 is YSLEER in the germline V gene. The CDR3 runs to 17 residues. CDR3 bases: TGCGCCAGCAGCCCCAGCTGGACGGTGGGGGGCTCCTACGAGCAGTACTTC. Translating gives CASSPSWTVGGSYEQYF.

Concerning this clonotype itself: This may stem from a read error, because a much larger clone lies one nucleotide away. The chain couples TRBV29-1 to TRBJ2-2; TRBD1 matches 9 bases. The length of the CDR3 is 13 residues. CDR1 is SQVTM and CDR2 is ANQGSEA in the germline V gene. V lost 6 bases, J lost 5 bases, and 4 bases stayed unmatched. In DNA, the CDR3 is TGCAGCGTACGGACAGGGGATACCGGGGAGCTGTTTTTT. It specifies CSVRTGDTGELFF.

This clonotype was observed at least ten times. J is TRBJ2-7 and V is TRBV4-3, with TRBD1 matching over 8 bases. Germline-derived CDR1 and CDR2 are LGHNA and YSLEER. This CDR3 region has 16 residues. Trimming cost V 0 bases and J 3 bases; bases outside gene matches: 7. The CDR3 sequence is CASSQDRSGQGYEQYF. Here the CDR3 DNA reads TGCGCCAGCAGCCAAGATCGTTCCGGACAGGGCTACGAGCAGTACTTC.

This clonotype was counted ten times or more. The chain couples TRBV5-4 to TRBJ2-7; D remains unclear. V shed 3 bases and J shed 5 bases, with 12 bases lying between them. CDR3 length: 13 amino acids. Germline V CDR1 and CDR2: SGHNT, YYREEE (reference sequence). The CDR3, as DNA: TGTGCCAGCAGCTACGAGGAGTCCCACGAGCAGTACTTC. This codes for CASSYEESHEQYF.

The CDR3 is CASAGDYEQYF. DNA of the CDR3: TGTGCCAGCGCGGGGGACTACGAGCAGTACTTC. This chain joins TRBV27 and TRBJ2-7; 7 bases align to TRBD2. The V and J ends lost 8 bases and 3 bases, in that order; junction bases with no gene match: 1. The CDR3 is made up of 11 amino acids. Germline-derived CDR1 and CDR2 are MNHEY and SMNVEV (reference sequence).

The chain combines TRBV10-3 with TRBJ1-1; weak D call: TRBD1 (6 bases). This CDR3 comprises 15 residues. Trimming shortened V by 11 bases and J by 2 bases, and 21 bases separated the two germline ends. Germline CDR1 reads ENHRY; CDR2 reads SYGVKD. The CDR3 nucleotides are TGTGCCGTAATGGGACAAGCGGGGAAAAACACTGAAGCTTTCTTT. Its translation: CAVMGQAGKNTEAFF.

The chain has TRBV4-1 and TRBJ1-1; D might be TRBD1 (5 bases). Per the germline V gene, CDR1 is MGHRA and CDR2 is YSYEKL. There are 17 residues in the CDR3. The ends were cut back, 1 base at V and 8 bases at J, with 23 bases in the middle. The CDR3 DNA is TGCGCCAGCAGCCAAGTTTCGTTTGCAGGGCCGGGAGTAGAAGCTTTCTTT. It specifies CASSQVSFAGPGVEAFF.

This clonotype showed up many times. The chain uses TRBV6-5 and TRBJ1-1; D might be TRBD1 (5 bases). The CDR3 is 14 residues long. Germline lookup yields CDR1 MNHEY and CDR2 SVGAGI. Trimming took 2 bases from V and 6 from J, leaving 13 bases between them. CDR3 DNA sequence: TGTGCCAGCAGTTACGGAGGGGATTTCTCTGAAGCTTTCTTT. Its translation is CASSYGGDFSEAFF.

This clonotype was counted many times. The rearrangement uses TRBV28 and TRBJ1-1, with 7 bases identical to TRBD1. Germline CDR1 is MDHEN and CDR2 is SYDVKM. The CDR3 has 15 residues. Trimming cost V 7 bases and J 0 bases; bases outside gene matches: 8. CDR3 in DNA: TGTGCCAGCACCCTTAGGGACAGACTGAACACTGAAGCTTTCTTT. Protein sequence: CASTLRDRLNTEAFF.

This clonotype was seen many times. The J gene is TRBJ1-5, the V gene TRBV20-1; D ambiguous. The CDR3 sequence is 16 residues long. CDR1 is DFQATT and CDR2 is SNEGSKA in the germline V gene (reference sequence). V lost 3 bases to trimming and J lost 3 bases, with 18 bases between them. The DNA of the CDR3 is TGCAGTGCTAGTGAGTTGCGCGTCTCATCCAATCAGCCCCAGCATTTT. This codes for CSASELRVSSNQPQHF.

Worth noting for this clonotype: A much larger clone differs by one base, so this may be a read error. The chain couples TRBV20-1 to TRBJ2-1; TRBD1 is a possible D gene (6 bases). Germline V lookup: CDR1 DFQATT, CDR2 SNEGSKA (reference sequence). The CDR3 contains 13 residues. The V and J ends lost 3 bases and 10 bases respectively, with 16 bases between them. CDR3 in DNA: TGCAGTGCTAGTAGGGACACGTCCTACGAGCAGTTCTTC. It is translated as CSASRDTSYEQFF.

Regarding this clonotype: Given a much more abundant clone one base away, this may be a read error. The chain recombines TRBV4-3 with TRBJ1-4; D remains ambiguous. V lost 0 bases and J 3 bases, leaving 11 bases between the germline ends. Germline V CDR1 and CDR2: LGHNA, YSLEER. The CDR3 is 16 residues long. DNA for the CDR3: TGCGCCAGCAGCCAAGATCGGATAGGGCCTAATGAAAAACTGTTTTTT. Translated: CASSQDRIGPNEKLFF.

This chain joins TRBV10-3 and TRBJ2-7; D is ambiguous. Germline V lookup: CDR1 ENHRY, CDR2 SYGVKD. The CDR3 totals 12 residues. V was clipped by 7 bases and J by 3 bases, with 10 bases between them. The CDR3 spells CAIKTEYYEQYF. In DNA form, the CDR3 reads TGTGCCATCAAGACCGAGTACTACGAGCAGTACTTC.

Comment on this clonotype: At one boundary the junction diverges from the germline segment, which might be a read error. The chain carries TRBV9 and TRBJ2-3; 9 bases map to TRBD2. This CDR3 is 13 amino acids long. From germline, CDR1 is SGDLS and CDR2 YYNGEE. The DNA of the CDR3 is TGTGTCAGCAGCGCGGGAGGGACCGATACGCAGTATTTT. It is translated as CVSSAGGTDTQYF.

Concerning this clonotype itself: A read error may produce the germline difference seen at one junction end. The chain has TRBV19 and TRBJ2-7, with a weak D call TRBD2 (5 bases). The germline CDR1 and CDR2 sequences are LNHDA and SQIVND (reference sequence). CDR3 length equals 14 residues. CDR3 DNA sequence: TGTGCCAGTCCCCCCTTCGCGGGCCCCTACGAGCTGTACTTC. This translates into CASPPFAGPYELYF.

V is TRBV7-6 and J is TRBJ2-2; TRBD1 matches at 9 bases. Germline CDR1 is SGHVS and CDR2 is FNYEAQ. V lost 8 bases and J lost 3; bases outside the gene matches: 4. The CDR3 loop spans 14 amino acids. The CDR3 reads CASGTGLDTGELFF. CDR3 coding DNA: TGTGCCAGCGGGACAGGGCTTGACACCGGGGAGCTGTTTTTT.

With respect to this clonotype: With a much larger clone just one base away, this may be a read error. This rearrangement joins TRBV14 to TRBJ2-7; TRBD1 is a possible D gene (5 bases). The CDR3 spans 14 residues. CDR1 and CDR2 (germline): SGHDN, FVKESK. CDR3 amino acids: CASSQEIGEYEQCF. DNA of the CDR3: TGTGCCAGCAGCCAAGAAATAGGGGAATACGAGCAGTGCTTC.

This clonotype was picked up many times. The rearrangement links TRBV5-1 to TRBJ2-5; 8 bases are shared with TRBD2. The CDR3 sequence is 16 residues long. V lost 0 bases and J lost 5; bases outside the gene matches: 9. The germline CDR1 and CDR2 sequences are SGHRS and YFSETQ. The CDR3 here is CASSLVPSGFGETQYF. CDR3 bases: TGCGCCAGCAGCTTGGTGCCTAGCGGGTTCGGCGAGACCCAGTACTTC. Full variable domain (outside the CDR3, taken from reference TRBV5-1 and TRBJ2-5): KAGVTQTPRYLIKTRGQQVTLSCSPISGHRSVSWYQQTPGQGLQFLFEYFSETQRNKGNFPGRFSGRQFSNSRSEMNVSTLELGDSALYLCASSLVPSGFGETQYFGPGTRLLVL.

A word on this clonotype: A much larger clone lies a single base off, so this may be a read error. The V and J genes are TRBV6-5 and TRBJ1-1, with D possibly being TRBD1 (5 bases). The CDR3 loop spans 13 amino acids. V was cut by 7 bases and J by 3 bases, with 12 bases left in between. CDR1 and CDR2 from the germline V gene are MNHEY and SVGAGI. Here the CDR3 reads CASKGREDTEAFF. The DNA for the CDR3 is TGTGCCAGCAAAGGCAGGGAGGACACTGAAGCTTTCTTT.

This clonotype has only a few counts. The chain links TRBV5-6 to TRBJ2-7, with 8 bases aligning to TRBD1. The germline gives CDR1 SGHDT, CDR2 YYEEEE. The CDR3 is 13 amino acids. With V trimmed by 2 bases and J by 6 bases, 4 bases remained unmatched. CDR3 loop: CASSFQTGAEQYF. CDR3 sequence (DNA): TGTGCCAGCAGCTTTCAGACAGGGGCCGAGCAGTACTTC.

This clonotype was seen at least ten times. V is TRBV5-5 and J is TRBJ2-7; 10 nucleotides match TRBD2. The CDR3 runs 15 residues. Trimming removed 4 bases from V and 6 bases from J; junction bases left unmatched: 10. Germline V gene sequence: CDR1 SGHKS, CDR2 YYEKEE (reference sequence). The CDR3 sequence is CASSRTSGSWVEQYF. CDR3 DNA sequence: TGTGCCAGCAGCCGGACTAGCGGTAGCTGGGTCGAGCAGTACTTC.